Below, 10 T cell receptor beta chains from the same sample are listed, as sequenced in a study of blood T cell repertoires in COVID-19. The assay was immunoSEQ multiplex PCR, and TCRdb's table has in-frame clones only and misses some. The sample includes 240,000 or so clones, approximately 83% of them seen just once. Sample: peripheral blood. The receptors here all came from a woman in her 30s who had recovered from COVID-19.

The V and J genes are TRBV7-6 and TRBJ2-3, with D possibly being TRBD2 (7 bases). The germline V gene encodes CDR1 SGHVS and CDR2 FNYEAQ. This CDR3 has 15 amino acids. V lost 5 bases, J lost 1 base, and 13 bases lay in between. The CDR3 is CASSLGGGGTDTQYF. The CDR3 bases are TGTGCCAGCAGCCTAGGGGGGGGCGGCACAGATACGCAGTATTTT.

The chain employs TRBV16 and TRBJ1-6, with TRBD1 matching over 8 bases. There are 18 residues in the CDR3. Trimming removed 4 bases from V and 0 bases from J; junction bases left unmatched: 8. The germline V gene encodes CDR1 KGHSY and CDR2 FQNENV. The CDR3 DNA sequence: TGTGCCAGCAGCCCCACCGGGACAGGCTTCTCCTATAATTCACCCCTCCACTTT. Amino acid sequence: CASSPTGTGFSYNSPLHF.

The CDR3 nucleotides read TGTGCCATCAGTCCAGGTCGAGAACACACTGAAGCTTTCTTT. This codes for CAISPGREHTEAFF. This chain links TRBV10-3 with TRBJ1-1; the D is unclear. This CDR3 is 14 amino acids long. CDR1 and CDR2 (germline): ENHRY, SYGVKD. V shed 5 bases and J shed 3 bases, with 13 bases lying between them.

CDR3 nucleotide sequence: TGTGCCAGCAGTAACTATATCCGGAACACTGAAGCTTTCTTT. It yields the protein CASSNYIRNTEAFF. The V call is TRBV6-6, the J call TRBJ1-1; D is ambiguous. The CDR3 runs 14 residues. V was cut by 5 bases and J by 1 base, with 11 bases left in between. Germline CDR1 is MNHNY and CDR2 is SVGAGI (reference sequence).

CDR3 bases: TGCAGTGCTAATGACAGGGGGCAGAGGACAGATACGCAGTATTTT. It translates to CSANDRGQRTDTQYF. The V and J genes are TRBV20-1 and TRBJ2-3, with 10 bases aligning to TRBD1. Germline loops: CDR1 DFQATT, CDR2 SNEGSKA (reference sequence). There are 15 residues in the CDR3. The ends lost 4 bases at V and 3 bases at J; junction bases unmatched: 7.

V usage is TRBV5-4 and J usage is TRBJ2-1; 10 bases line up with TRBD2. J was trimmed by 5 bases and V by 2 bases; bases with no gene match: 4. The CDR3 is 15 amino acids. Germline assignment: CDR1 SGHNT and CDR2 YYREEE (reference sequence). The CDR3 coding sequence is TGTGCCAGCAGCTTAGCGGGGGGGCAGAACAATGAGCAGTTCTTC. Protein product: CASSLAGGQNNEQFF.

The V and J genes are TRBV7-2 and TRBJ2-3; 16 nucleotides match TRBD2. Germline V gene data show CDR1 as SGHTA and CDR2 as FQGNSA. This CDR3 has 19 amino acids. The J segment lost 0 bases and the V segment lost 6 bases, leaving 9 bases of the junction unmatched. The CDR3 loop is CASSRGTSGGAASTDTQYF. The CDR3 DNA reads as TGTGCCAGCAGTAGAGGGACTAGCGGGGGGGCCGCTAGCACAGATACGCAGTATTTT.

To note about this clone: Other nucleotide sequences from this sample produce the same CDR3. The chain uses TRBV9 and TRBJ2-1; D possibly corresponds to TRBD1 (5 bases). Germline V gene sequence: CDR1 SGDLS, CDR2 YYNGEE. V gave up 1 base and J gave up 1 base, with 9 bases separating them. The CDR3 is 15 amino acids. The CDR3 DNA is TGTGCCAGCAGCGTATCAGGGATTTCCTACAATGAGCAGTTCTTC. Protein sequence: CASSVSGISYNEQFF.

J is TRBJ1-3 and V is TRBV3-1 (or the pseudogene TRBV3-2); possible D gene TRBD1, 6 bases. Deletions cut 0 bases from V and 11 bases from J, with 11 bases between. This CDR3 contains 13 residues. Germline CDR1 LGHDT, CDR2 YNNKEL (reference sequence). The CDR3 DNA reads as TGTGCCAGCAGCCAAGATCTCGCAGGGGCCATATATTTT. As protein: CASSQDLAGAIYF.

The gene calls are TRBV9 and TRBJ2-5, with 12 nucleotides matching TRBD2. CDR1 is SGDLS, CDR2 YYNGEE, per germline. V shed 3 bases, J shed 5 bases, and the junction held 8 bases outside the gene matches. The CDR3 contains 16 residues. CDR3 sequence (DNA): TGTGCCAGCAGCGCTTCTAGCGGGGGGGCTGGGGAGACCCAGTACTTC. Protein: CASSASSGGAGETQYF.